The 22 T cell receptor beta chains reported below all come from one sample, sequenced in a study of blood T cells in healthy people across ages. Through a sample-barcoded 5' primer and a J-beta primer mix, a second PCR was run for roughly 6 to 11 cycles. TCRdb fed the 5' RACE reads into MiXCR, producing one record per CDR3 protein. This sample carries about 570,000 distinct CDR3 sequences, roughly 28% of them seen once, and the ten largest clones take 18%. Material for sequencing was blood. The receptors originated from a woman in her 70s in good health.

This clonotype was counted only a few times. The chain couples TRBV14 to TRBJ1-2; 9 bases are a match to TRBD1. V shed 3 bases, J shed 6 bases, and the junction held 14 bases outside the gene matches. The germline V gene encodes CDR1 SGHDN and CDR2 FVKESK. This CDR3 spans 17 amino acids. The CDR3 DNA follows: TGTGCCAGCAGCCACATCCGGACAGGGGAAAAAGGGAATGGCTACACCTTC. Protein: CASSHIRTGEKGNGYTF.

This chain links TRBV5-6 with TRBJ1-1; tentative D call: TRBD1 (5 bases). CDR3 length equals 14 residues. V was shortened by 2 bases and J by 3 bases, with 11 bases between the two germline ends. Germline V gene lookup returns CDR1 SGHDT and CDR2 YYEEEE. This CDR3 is CASSFAGFDTEAFF. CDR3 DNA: TGTGCCAGCAGCTTCGCAGGGTTCGACACTGAAGCTTTCTTT.

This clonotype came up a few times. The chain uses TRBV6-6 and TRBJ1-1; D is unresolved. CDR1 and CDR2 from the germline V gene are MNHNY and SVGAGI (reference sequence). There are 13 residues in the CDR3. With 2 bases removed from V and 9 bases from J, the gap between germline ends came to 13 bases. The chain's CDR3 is CASSYETIGQAFF. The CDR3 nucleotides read TGTGCCAGCAGTTACGAAACTATAGGGCAAGCTTTCTTT.

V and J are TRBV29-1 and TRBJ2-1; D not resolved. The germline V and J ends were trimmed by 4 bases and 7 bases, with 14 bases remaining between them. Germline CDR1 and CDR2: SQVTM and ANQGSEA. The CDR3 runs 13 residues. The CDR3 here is CSVVAHTLNEQFF. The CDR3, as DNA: TGCAGCGTTGTGGCTCATACACTTAATGAGCAGTTCTTC.

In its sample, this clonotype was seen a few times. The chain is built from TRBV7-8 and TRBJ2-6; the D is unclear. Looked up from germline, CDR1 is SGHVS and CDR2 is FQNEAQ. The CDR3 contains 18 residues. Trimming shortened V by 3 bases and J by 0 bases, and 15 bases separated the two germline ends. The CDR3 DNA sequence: TGTGCCAGCAGCTTTAGGCCCGACACCGTCTCTGGGGCCAACGTCCTGACTTTC. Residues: CASSFRPDTVSGANVLTF.

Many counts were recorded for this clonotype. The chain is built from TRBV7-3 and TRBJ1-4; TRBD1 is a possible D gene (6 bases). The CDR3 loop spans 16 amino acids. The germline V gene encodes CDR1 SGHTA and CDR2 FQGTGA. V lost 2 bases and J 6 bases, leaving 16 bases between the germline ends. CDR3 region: CASSLAGVGGDEKLFF. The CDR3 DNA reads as TGTGCCAGCAGCTTAGCAGGGGTTGGAGGGGATGAAAAACTGTTTTTT.

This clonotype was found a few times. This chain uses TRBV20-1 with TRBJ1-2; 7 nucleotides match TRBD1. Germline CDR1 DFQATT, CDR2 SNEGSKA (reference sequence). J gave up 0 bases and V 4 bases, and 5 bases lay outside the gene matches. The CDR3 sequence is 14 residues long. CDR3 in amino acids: CSATGTAANYGYTF. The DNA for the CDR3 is TGCAGTGCTACCGGGACAGCTGCTAACTATGGCTACACCTTC.

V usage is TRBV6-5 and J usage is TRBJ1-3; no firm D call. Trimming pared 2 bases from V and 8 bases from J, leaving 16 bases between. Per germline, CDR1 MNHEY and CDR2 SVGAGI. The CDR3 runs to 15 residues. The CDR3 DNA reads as TGTGCCAGCAGTTACACTCCCTATCCTCCGGACACCATATATTTT. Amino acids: CASSYTPYPPDTIYF.

The CDR3 DNA sequence: TGCGCCAGCAGCTTGGGATTAGGAGGGGGCGGCAATCAGCCCCAGCATTTT. This sequence encodes CASSLGLGGGGNQPQHF. V usage is TRBV5-1 and J usage is TRBJ1-5; 7 bases match TRBD1. V trimming: 0 bases; J trimming: 2 bases; junction bases outside the gene matches: 8. In germline, CDR1 is SGHRS, CDR2 YFSETQ. The CDR3 runs 17 residues.

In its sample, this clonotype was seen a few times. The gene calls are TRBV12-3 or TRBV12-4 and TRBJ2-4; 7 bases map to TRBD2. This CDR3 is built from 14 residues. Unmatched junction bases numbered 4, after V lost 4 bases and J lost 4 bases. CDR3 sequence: CASSWEGPKNIQYF. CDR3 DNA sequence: TGTGCCAGCAGTTGGGAGGGCCCTAAAAACATTCAGTACTTC.

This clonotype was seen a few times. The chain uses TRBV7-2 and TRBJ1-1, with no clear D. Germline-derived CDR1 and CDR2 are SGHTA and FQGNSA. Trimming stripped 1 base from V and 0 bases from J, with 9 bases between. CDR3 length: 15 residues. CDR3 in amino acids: CASSLVDSLNTEAFF. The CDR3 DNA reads TGTGCCAGCAGCTTAGTCGATAGTTTGAACACTGAAGCTTTCTTT.

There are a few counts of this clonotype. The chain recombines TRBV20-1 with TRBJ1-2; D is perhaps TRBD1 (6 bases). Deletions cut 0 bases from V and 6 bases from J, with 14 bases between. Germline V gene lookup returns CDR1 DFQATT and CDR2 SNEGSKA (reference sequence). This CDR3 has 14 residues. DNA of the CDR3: TGCAGTGCTAGAGACGCAGGGGCTCAGGATGGCTACACCTTC. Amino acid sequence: CSARDAGAQDGYTF.

CDR3 residues: CASSLDTGWQYF. The DNA for the CDR3 is TGCGCCAGCAGCTTGGATACAGGGTGGCAGTACTTC. The J gene is TRBJ2-5, the V gene TRBV5-1; D may be TRBD1 (6 bases). V was clipped by 0 bases and J by 11 bases, with 11 bases between them. Germline values: CDR1 SGHRS, CDR2 YFSETQ. CDR3 size: 12 residues.

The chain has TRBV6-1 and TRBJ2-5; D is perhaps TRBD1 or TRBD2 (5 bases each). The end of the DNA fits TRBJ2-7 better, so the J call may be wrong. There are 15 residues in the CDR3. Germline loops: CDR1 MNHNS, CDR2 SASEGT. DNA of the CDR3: TGTGCCAGCAGTGCCGCCGCCGGGGCCTCCTACGAGCAGTACTTC. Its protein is CASSAAAGASYEQYF.

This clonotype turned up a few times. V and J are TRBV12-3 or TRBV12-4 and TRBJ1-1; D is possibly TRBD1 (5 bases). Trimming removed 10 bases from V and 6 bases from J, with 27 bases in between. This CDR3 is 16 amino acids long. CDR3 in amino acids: CAIDPIKGQRPAEAFF. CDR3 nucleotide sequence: TGTGCCATAGACCCGATTAAGGGGCAACGGCCAGCTGAAGCTTTCTTT.

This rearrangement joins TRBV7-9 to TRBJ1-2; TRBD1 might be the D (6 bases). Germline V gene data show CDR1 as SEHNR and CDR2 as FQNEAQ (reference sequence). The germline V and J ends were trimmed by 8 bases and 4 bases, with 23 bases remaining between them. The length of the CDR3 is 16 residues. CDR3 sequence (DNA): TGTGCCAGCGCGGCCGGACAGCCCTTTGAGGGCTATGGCTACACCTTC. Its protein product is CASAAGQPFEGYGYTF.

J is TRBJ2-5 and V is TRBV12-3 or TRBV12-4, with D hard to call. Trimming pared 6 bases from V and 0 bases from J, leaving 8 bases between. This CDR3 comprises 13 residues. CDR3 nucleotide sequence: TGTGCCAGCAGGGGCTTTTACCAAGAGACCCAGTACTTC. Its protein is CASRGFYQETQYF.

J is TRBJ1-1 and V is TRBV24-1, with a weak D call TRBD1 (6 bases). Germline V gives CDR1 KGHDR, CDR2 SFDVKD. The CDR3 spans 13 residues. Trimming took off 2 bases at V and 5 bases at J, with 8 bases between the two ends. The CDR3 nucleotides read TGTGCCACCAGTGATTCAGGGGAGACTGAAGCTTTCTTT. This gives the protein CATSDSGETEAFF.

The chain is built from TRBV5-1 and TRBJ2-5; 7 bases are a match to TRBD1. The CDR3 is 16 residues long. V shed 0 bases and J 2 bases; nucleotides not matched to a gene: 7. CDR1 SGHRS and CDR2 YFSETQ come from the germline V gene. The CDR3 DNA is TGCGCCAGCAGCTTGGGCCTGGGCAGGGGGCAAGAGACCCAGTACTTC. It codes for CASSLGLGRGQETQYF.

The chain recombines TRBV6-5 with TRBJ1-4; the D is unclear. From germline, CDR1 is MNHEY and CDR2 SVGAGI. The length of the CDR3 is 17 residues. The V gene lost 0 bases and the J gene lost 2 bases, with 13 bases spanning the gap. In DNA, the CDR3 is TGTGCCAGCAGTTACTCGGCGCATAGGGAGACTAATGAAAAACTGTTTTTT. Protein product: CASSYSAHRETNEKLFF.

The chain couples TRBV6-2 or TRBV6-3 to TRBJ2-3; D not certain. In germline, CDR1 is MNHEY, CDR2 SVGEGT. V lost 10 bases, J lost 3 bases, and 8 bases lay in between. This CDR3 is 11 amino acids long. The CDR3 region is CATMRTDTQYF. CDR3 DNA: TGTGCCACAATGAGGACAGATACGCAGTATTTT.

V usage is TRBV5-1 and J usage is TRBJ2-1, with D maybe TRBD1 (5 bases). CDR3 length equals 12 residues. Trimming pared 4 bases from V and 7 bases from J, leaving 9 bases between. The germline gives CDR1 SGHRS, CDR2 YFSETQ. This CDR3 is CASSRPGNEQFF. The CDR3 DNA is TGCGCCAGCAGCCGCCCAGGGAATGAGCAGTTCTTC.